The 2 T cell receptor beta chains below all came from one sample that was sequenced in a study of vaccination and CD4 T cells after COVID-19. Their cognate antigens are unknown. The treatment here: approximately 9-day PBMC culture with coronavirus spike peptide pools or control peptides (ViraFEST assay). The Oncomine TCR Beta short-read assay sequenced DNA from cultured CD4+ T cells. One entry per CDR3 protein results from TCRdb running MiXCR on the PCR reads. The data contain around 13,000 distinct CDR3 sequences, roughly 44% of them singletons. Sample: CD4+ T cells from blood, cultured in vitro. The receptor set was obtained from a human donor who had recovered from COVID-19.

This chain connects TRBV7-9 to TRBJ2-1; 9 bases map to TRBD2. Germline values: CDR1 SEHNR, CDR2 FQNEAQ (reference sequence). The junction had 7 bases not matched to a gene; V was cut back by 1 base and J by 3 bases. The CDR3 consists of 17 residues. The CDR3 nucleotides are TGTGCCAGCAGCTTAGTCCGCGGGGGGGAGTTCTACAATGAGCAGTTCTTC. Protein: CASSLVRGGEFYNEQFF.

The CDR3 loop reads CASSYSSAQGAEAFF. For the CDR3, the DNA is TGTGCCAGCAGTTACTCGTCGGCGCAGGGAGCTGAAGCTTTCTTT. The chain joins TRBV6-5 to TRBJ1-1, with a possible D match to TRBD1 (5 bases). Trimming shortened V by 0 bases and J by 6 bases, and 14 bases separated the two germline ends. The germline gives CDR1 MNHEY, CDR2 SVGAGI. The CDR3 has 15 residues.